This TCR beta chain was captured by sequencing in a study of lymphopenia after photon versus proton radiotherapy. Study results and caveats: Proton therapy kept repertoires fairly stable, unlike photons, which gained effector/memory cells. Oligoclonal CD8+ Temra expansion after nadir drove photon patients' diversity drop. Better survival with proton therapy was suggested as possible, not demonstrated.

Here immunoSEQ multiplex PCR was the method, and the copy in TCRdb shows in-frame clones only, minus some. The data show 15,000 to 20,000 clones, with 80% to 90% seen just once and under 25% held by the top ten. Trimming removed 3 bases at V and 8 bases at J, with 21 bases between. The CDR3 sequence is 16 residues long. Germline V lookup: CDR1 SGHDT, CDR2 YYEEEE. With respect to this clone: Its antigen is currently unknown.

The source material was peripheral blood, sampled from a patient treated with proton-based radiotherapy. This TCR was sampled from a man aged 70-80 years with pancreatic cancer. V and J are TRBV5-6 and TRBJ1-3; maybe TRBD1 (5 bases). The DNA of the CDR3 is TGTGCCAGCAGCTCTTCAGGGTACGTGTGGAGGGACACCATATATTTT. Encoded protein: CASSSSGYVWRDTIYF.